The 2 T cell receptor beta chains below come from one sample, sequenced in a study of T-cell reconstitution after alpha-beta-depleted transplantation in children listed by TCRdb under 2016. Libraries were built with PCR. TCRdb lists the instrument as Illumina HiSeq 2500. TCR library preparation used molecular barcoding, with unique molecular identifiers applied to normalize quantification of the TCRbeta repertoire. In TCRdb, the public reads were trimmed at Q25 with fastp and aligned with MiXCR, with productive beta chains retained. Rows with one shared CDR3 protein collapse into an entry with the most common genes and DNA. For this sample there are roughly 310,000 distinct CDR3 sequences; around 25% appear just once. 9.5% to 12% of the sample comes from the top ten. Per the publication, the treatment or condition label means: allogeneic hematopoietic cell transplantation with graft depleted of TCRalphabeta T cells and CD19 B cells.

Sample: PBMCs, mostly from graft donor cells, taken 180 days after TCRalphabeta/CD19-depleted stem cell transplant. The receptors shown here come from a male patient aged 10 to 17 who had a stem cell transplant for acute lymphoblastic leukemia, so the T cells may come from the graft donor.

The V and J genes are TRBV9 and TRBJ2-1, with TRBD2 identical over 9 bases. The CDR3 totals 13 residues. Per the germline V gene, CDR1 is SGDLS and CDR2 is YYNGEE. V gave up 10 bases and J gave up 2 bases; unmatched junction bases: 4. The CDR3 region is CAGRLAAYNEQFF. The DNA for the CDR3 is TGTGCCGGAAGACTAGCGGCCTACAATGAGCAGTTCTTC.

The J gene is TRBJ2-1, the V gene TRBV5-1; no clear D. V was clipped by 5 bases and J by 8 bases, with 23 bases between them. The CDR3 sequence is 16 residues long. Looked up from germline, CDR1 is SGHRS and CDR2 is YFSETQ. This chain's CDR3 is CASSPNTGRRFDEQFF. The CDR3 region has the DNA TGCGCCAGCAGTCCCAATACGGGCCGACGCTTCGATGAGCAGTTCTTC.